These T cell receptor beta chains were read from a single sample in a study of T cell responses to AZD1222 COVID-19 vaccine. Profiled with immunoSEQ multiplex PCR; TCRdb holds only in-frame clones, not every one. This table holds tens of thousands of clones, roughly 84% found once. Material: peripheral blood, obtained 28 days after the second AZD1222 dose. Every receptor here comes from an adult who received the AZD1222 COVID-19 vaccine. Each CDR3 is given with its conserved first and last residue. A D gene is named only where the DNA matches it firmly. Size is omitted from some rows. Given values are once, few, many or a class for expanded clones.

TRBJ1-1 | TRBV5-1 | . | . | TGCGCCAGCCGGTCAGGGTTGGGCACTGAAGCTTTCTTT | CASRSGLGTEAFF
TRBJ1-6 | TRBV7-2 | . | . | TGTGCCAGCAGCTTATCCCGCGAGGGTCTGGCCCTCCACTTT | CASSLSREGLALHF
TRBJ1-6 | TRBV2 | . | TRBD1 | TGTGCCAGCAGTGGGGACAGGGGTTCACCCCTCCACTTT | CASSGDRGSPLHF
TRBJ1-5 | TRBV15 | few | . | TGTGCCACCAGCAGAGTCGGAAATCAGCCCCAGCATTTT | CATSRVGNQPQHF
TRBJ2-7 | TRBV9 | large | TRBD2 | TGTGCCAGCAGCCCATTACTAGCGGGTGAGCAGTACTTC | CASSPLLAGEQYF
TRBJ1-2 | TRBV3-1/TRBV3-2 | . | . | TGTGCCAGCAGCCATGGGAGCGCCAGGGGCTACACCTTC | CASSHGSARGYTF
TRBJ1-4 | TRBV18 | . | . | TGTGCCAGCTATGGGCTAAGGGGTGAAAAACTGTTTTTT | CASYGLRGEKLFF
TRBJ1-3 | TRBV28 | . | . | TGTGCCAGCAGTGACCGGCCTGGGGGAGGAAACACCATATATTTT | CASSDRPGGGNTIYF
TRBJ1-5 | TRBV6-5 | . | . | TGTGCCAGCACCCCACAGGGTAGGAATCAGCCCCAGCATTTT | CASTPQGRNQPQHF
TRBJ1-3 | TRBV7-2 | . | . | TGTGCCAGCAGCTTAGTGGGGGGGAGTTCTGGAAACACCATATATTTT | CASSLVGGSSGNTIYF
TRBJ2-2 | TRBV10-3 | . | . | TGTGCCATCAAGGATAGCGGGAACACCGGGGAGCTGTTTTTT | CAIKDSGNTGELFF
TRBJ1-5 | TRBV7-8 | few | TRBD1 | TGTGCCAGCAGCACAACAGGGGGCGGTAGCAATCAGCCCCAGCATTTT | CASSTTGGGSNQPQHF
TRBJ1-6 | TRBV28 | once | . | TGTGCCAGCAGTTTCATGCGGGCCTCAGACTATAATTCACCCCTCCACTTT | CASSFMRASDYNSPLHF
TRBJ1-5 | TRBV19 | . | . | TGTGCCGGAGGCAATAGCAATCAGCCCCAGCATTTT | CAGGNSNQPQHF
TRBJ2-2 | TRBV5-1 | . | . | TGCGCCAGCAGCATACAGGTGTACACCGGGGAGCTGTTTTTT | CASSIQVYTGELFF
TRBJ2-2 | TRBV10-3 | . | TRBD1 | TGTGCCATACTAATGGGGCAGGGGGACACCGGGGAGCTGTTTTTT | CAILMGQGDTGELFF
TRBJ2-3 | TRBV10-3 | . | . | TGTGCCATCAGTGAGGAAAGAAGGGGAGATACGCAGTATTTT | CAISEERRGDTQYF
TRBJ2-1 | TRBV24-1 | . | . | TGTGCCACCAGTGTGGGTCGTCAGCAGTTCTTC | CATSVGRQQFF
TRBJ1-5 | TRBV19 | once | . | TGTGCCAGTGGGCAGGCTAGCAATCAGCCCCAGCATTTT | CASGQASNQPQHF
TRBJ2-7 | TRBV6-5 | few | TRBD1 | TGTGCCAGCAGGACCGGGACAGGGCAATACGAGCAGTACTTC | CASRTGTGQYEQYF
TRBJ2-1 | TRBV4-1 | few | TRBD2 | TGCGCCAGCAGCCAAGTGGTAGGACTAGCAATGAATGAGCAGTTCTTC | CASSQVVGLAMNEQFF
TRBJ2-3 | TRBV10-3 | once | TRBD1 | TGTGCCACCATGGGGGACAGGGGACCCACAGATACGCAGTATTTT | CATMGDRGPTDTQYF
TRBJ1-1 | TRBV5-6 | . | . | TGTGCCAGCAGCTTGGCTAGGTTAGAAGCTTTCTTT | CASSLARLEAFF
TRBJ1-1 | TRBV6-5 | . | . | TGTGCCAGCAGTCTGACAGGATACAACACTGAAGCTTTCTTT | CASSLTGYNTEAFF
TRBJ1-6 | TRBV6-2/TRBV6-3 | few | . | TGTGCCAGCAGTTACCTCGTCCCTGTATACTCACCCCTCCACTTT | CASSYLVPVYSPLHF
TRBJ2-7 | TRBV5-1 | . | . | TGCGCCAGCAGCGCGATGACAGAGGGCGAGCAGTACTTC | CASSAMTEGEQYF
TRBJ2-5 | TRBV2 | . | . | TGTGCCAGCGAGTCCCGTAGCCAGTACTTC | CASESRSQYF
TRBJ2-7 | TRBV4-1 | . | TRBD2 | TGCGCCAGCAGCCTTCGGGACTACTACGAGCAGTACTTC | CASSLRDYYEQYF
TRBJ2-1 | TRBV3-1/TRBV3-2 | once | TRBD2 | TGTGCCAGCAGCCAAGACCTGGTCGGGGGGGAGCAGTTCTTC | CASSQDLVGGEQFF
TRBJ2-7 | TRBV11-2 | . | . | TGTGCCAGCAGCTTGGAAGGCCAGGGTATCTACGAGCAGTACTTC | CASSLEGQGIYEQYF
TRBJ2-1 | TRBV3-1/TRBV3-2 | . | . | TGTGCCAGCAGCCATTCATACAATGAGCAGTTCTTC | CASSHSYNEQFF
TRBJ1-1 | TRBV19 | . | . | TGTGCCAGTAGTATGTTGCGCGCGGAGGCTTTCTTT | CASSMLRAEAFF
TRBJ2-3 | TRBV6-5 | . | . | TGTGCCAGCAGTATAAATCGGGGAGATACGCAGTATTTT | CASSINRGDTQYF